Detailed here is one TCR beta chain. What this receptor recognizes is not known. The sample holds no much larger clone one base away, and base qualities are not on file. This record comes from a study of T cell repertoires in cytomegalovirus infection (dated by TCRdb to the late 2010s). About the study as a whole: The HLA type of each donor mattered for the analysis, because public TCR beta signatures pointed to carriage of CMV infection along with the matching HLA type.

Overall results and qualifications from the work: The ex vivo response was dominated by HLA-C-restricted CMV-specific TCR beta clonotypes, which also provided the single most frequent clonotype in two of eight donors. In both this cohort and an independent cohort of more than 350 donors, the cumulative frequency of public TCR beta family members distinguished carriers of CMV infection plus the relevant HLA type.

The CDR3 measures 17 amino acids from cysteine to phenylalanine. Solely the CDR3 DNA is kept, with 51 bases framed from the first base. Trimming takes 0 bases from V and 8 bases from J, and the germline ends sit 22 bases apart. CDR1 and CDR2, per the germline V gene (reference sequence), are MNHEY and SMNVEV. Sequencing used an Illumina HiSeq 1500. TCRdb cleaned the public reads at Q25 with fastp, built clones with MiXCR and kept in-frame beta chains. Identical CDR3 protein sequences are pooled into one entry, listed with their most common genes and DNA. The sample yields about 490,000 distinct CDR3 sequences; approximately 15% were counted once. Roughly a quarter of the sample lies in the top ten.

Sequences were obtained from CD8+ T cells from PBMCs. The receptor's source is a human donor in good health (CMV status not recorded). Some clones in this sample may be carry-over from other donors' samples. The rearrangement combines TRBV27 with TRBJ1-2; TRBD1 is possibly the D segment (5 matching bases). For the CDR3, the sequence is CASSLSGRQNRRSGYTF. The sequence in DNA is TGTGCCAGCAGTTTATCCGGGCGACAGAATCGGAGGAGCGGCTACACCTTC.